This T cell receptor beta chain was captured in a study of beta chain features in type 1 diabetes. Based on CD45RO/CCR7/CD25/CD127/CD95/CD27, CD4+ regulatory, stem cell-like memory, naive and central memory cells were sorted. The study, taken as a whole, reports: High-TCR-expressing cells could be over-represented by cDNA sequencing. Moderate but significant shortening of TCRB CDR3s was recorded in all four CD4+ subsets from Type 1 diabetes patients. Naive, central memory and regulatory TCRB repertoires appeared more similar among patients than healthy donors.

Ten or more counts support this clone. Antigen specificity is unknown. Every isolated RNA sample was fully reverse transcribed, so sequencing captured expressed TCRB transcripts. Clones were read by immunoSEQ multiplex PCR, and TCRdb kept only the in-frame ones, dropping some. The sample yields 150,000 to 190,000 clones, approximately 10% seen once. CDR1 is SNHLY, CDR2 FYNNEI, per germline. The CDR3 totals 15 residues. Trimming took off 5 bases at V and 0 bases at J, with 8 bases between the two ends. This chain connects TRBV2 to TRBJ2-6; D ambiguous. Sequenced input: central memory CD4+ T cells from blood. The TCR originated in a man aged 25 to 40 with type 1 diabetes. The CDR3 loop is CASSHTFSGANVLTF. CDR3 DNA: TGTGCCAGCAGTCACACCTTCTCTGGGGCCAACGTCCTGACTTTC.